This T cell receptor beta chain was sequenced for a study of metastatic and nonmetastatic thyroid tumors. About the research overall: It was across blood and tumor or nodule tissue from malignant and benign thyroid patients that repertoires were compared.

V was clipped by 5 bases and J by 3 bases; unmatched bases: 8. The CDR3 is 15 residues long. Germline lookup yields CDR1 DFQATT and CDR2 SNEGSKA (reference sequence). Every patient underwent thyroid surgery untreated. In the study's own analysis: Across clinicopathological groups, CDR3 differences served as the basis for building a distant-metastasis classifier for papillary thyroid cancer. MiXCR was used by TCRdb to re-call the PCR reads. The V and J calls shown here were made by TCRdb, not taken from the authors' results. The data contain roughly 71,000 clones, 18% of them singletons. This clone was detected many times.

The chain joins TRBV20-1 to TRBJ1-3, with TRBD1 matching over 9 bases. This receptor was identified in a female donor with papillary thyroid cancer or a benign thyroid nodule (not recorded which). Some clones in this sample may be carry-over from other donors' samples. The material sequenced was blood. The CDR3 bases are TGCAGTGCTCCTACCCCGACAGGGGGTGGAAACACCATATATTTT. Protein sequence: CSAPTPTGGGNTIYF.